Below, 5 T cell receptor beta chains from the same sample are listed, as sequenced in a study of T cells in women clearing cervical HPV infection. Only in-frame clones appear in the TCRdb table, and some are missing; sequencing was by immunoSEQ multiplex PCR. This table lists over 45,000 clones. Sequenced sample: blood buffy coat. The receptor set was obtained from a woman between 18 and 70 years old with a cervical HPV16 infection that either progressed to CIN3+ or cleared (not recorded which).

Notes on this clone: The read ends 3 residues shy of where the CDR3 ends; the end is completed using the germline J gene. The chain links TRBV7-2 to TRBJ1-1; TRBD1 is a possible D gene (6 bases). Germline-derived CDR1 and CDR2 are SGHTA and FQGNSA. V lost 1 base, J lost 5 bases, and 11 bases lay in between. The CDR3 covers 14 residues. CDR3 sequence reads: CASSLVQGTTEAFF. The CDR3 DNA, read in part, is TGTGCCAGCAGCTTAGTTCAGGGGACGACTGAA.

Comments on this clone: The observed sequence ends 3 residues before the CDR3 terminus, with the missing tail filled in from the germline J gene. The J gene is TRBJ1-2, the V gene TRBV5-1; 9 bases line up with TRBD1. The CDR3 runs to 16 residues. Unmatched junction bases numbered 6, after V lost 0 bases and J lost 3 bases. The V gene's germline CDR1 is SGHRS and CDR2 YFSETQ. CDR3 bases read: TGCGCCAGCAGCTTGGGGCCCCGACAGGGGGACTATGGC. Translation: CASSLGPRQGDYG. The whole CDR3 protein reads CASSLGPRQGDYGYTF.

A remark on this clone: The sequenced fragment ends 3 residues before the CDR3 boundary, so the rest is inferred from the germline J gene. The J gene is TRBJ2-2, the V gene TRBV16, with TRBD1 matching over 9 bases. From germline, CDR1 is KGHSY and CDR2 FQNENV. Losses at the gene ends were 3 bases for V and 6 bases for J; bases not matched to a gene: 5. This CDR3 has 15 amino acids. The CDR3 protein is CASSHQRTGAGELFF. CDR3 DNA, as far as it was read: TGTGCCAGCAGCCATCAGAGGACAGGGGCCGGGGAG.

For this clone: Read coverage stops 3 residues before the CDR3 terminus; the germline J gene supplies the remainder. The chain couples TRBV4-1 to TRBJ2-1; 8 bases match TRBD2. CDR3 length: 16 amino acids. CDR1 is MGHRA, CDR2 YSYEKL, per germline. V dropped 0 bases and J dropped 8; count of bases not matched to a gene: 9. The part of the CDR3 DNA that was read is TGCGCCAGCAGCCAAGATCGGGGGGGGGCGCAGGATGAG. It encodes CASSQDRGGAQDE. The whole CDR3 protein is CASSQDRGGAQDEQFF.

CDR3 DNA, as far as it was read: TGCGCCAGCAGCGCTCAGGGACAGAACTATGGC. Translating gives CASSAQGQNYG. The whole CDR3 is CASSAQGQNYGYTF. This chain uses TRBV5-1 with TRBJ1-2; TRBD1 matches at 7 bases. The read ends 3 residues before the CDR3 terminus; that terminus is restored from the germline J gene. This CDR3 contains 14 residues. Germline-derived CDR1 and CDR2 are SGHRS and YFSETQ. Trimming removed 4 bases from V and 2 bases from J; junction bases left unmatched: 5.